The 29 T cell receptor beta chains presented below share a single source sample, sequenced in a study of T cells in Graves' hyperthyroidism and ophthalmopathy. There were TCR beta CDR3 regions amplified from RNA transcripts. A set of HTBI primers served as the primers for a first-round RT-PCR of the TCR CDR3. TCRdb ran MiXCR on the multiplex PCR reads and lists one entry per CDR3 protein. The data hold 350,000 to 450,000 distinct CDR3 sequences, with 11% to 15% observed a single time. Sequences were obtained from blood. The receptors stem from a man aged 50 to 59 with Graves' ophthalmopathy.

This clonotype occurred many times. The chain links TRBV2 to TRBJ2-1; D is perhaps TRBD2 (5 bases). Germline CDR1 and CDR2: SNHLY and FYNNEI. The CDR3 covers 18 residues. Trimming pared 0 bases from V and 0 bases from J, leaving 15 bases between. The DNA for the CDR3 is TGTGCCAGCAGTGAAGCGTTTATGGGAGTAGGCTCCTACAATGAGCAGTTCTTC. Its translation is CASSEAFMGVGSYNEQFF.

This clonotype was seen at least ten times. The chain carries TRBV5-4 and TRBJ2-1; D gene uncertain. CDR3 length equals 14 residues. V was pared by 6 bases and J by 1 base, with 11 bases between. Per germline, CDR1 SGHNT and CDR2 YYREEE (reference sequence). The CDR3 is CASTPTGSYNEQFF. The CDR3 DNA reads TGTGCCAGCACCCCAACTGGGTCCTACAATGAGCAGTTCTTC.

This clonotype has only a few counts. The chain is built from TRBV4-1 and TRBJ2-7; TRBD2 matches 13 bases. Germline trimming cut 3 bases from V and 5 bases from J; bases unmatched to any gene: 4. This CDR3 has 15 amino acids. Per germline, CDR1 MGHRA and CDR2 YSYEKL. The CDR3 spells CASSQTGLAGDEQYF. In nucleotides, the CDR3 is TGCGCCAGCAGCCAGACCGGACTAGCGGGAGACGAGCAGTACTTC.

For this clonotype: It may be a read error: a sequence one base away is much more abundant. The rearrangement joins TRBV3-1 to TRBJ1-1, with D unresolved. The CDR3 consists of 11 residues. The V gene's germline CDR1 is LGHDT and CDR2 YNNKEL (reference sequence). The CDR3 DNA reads TGTGGCAGCAGCCGTGGGGATGAAGCTTTCTTT. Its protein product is CGSSRGDEAFF. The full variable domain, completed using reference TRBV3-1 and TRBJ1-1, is DTAVSQTPKYLVTQMGNDKSIKCEQNLGHDTMYWYKQDSKKFLKIMFSYNNKELIINETVPNRFSPKSPDKAHLNLHINSLELGDSAVYFCGSSRGDEAFFGQGTRLTVV.

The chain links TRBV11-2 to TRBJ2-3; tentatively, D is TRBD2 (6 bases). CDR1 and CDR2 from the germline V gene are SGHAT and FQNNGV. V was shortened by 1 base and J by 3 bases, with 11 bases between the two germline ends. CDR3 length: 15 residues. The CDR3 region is CASSLAGVLTDTQYF. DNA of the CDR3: TGTGCCAGCAGCTTAGCGGGAGTTTTGACAGATACGCAGTATTTT.

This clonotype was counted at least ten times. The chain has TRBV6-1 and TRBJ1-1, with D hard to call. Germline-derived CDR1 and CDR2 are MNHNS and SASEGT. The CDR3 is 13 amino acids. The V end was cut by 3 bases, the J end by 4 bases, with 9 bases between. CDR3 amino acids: CASSEGGPTEAFF. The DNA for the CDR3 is TGTGCCAGCAGTGAGGGTGGGCCCACTGAAGCTTTCTTT.

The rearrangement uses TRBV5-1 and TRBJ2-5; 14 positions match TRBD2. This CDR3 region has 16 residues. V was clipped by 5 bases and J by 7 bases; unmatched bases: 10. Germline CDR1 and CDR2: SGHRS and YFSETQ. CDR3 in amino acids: CASRPEGTSGSGTQYF. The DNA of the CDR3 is TGCGCCAGCAGACCCGAGGGGACTAGCGGGAGTGGGACCCAGTACTTC.

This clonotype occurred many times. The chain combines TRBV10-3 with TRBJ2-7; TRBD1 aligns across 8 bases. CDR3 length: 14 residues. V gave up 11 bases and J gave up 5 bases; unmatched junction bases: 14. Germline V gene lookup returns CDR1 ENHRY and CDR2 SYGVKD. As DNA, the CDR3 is TGTGCCTCGACCCCCGGACAGGGAGTCCACGAGCAGTACTTC. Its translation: CASTPGQGVHEQYF.

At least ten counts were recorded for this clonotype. The CDR3 DNA reads TGTGCCAGCAGCCGCCCCACAGAGGGCGGAGATACGCAGTATTTT. Its protein product is CASSRPTEGGDTQYF. This chain links TRBV7-9 with TRBJ2-3, with D possibly being TRBD2 (5 bases). Germline loops: CDR1 SEHNR, CDR2 FQNEAQ (reference sequence). This CDR3 spans 15 amino acids. V lost 5 bases to trimming and J lost 5 bases, with 17 bases between them.

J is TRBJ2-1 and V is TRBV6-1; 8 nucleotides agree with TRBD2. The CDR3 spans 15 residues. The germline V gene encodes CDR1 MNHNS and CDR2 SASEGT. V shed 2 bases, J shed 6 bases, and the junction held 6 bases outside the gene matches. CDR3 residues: CASSEMGLVSNEQFF. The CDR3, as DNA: TGTGCCAGCAGTGAAATGGGACTAGTTTCCAATGAGCAGTTCTTC.

DNA of the CDR3: TGCGCCAGCAGGGACAGGGTAGGGAGCACAGATACGCAGTATTTT. Its protein is CASRDRVGSTDTQYF. The chain uses TRBV5-1 and TRBJ2-3; TRBD1 agrees at 8 bases. J gave up 0 bases and V 5 bases, and 5 bases lay outside the gene matches. The CDR3 sequence is 15 residues long. From germline, CDR1 is SGHRS and CDR2 YFSETQ.

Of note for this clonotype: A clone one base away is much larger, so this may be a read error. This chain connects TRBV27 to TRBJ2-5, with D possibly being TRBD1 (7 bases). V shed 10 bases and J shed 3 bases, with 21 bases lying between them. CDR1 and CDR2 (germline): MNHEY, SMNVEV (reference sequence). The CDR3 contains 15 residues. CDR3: CANSLGGGVEETQYF. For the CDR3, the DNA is TGTGCCAACTCCTTAGGGGGCGGGGTTGAAGAGACCCAGTACTTC.

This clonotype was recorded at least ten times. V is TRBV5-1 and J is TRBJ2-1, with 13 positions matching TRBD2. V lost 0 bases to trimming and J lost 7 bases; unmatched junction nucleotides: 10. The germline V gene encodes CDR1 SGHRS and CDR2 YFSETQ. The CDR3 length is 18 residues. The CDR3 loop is CASSLEMGLAGLSNEQFF. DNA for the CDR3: TGCGCCAGCAGCTTGGAAATGGGACTAGCGGGACTTTCGAATGAGCAGTTCTTC.

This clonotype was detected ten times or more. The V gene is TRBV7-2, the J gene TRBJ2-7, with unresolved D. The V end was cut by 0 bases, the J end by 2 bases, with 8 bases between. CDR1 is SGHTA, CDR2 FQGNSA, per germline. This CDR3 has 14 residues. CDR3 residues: CASSLALGAYEQYF. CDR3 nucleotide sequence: TGTGCCAGCAGCTTAGCGCTCGGAGCCTACGAGCAGTACTTC.

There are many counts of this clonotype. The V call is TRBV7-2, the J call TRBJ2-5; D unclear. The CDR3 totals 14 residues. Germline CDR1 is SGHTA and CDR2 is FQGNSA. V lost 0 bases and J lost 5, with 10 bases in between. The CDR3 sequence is CASSLAVGRETQYF. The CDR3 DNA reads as TGTGCCAGCAGCTTAGCTGTGGGAAGGGAGACCCAGTACTTC.

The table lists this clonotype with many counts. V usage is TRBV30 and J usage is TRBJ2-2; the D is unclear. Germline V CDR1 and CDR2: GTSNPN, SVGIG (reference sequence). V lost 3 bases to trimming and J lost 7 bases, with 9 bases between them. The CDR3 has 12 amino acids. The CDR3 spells CAWRVGVGELFF. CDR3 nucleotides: TGTGCCTGGAGAGTTGGTGTCGGGGAGCTGTTTTTT. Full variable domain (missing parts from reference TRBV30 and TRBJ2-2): SQTIHQWPATLVQPVGSPLSLECTVEGTSNPNLYWYRQAAGRGLQLLFYSVGIGQISSEVPQNLSASRPQDRQFILSSKKLLLSDSGFYLCAWRVGVGELFFGEGSRLTVL.

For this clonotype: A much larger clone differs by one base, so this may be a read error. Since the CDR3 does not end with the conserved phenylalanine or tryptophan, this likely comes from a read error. The CDR3 reads CASSSDRVRDTQYL. The CDR3 nucleotides read TGTGCCAGCAGCTCAGACAGGGTCAGAGATACGCAGTATCTT. This chain connects TRBV7-9 to TRBJ2-3, with 7 bases lining up with TRBD1. The germline V gene encodes CDR1 SEHNR and CDR2 FQNEAQ (reference sequence). The CDR3 is 14 amino acids. V was clipped by 4 bases and J by 5 bases; unmatched bases: 6.

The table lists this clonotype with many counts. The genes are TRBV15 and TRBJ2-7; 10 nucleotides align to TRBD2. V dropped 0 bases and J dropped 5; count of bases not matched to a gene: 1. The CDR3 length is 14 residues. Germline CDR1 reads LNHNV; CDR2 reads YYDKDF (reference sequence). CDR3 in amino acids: CATSRELAGNEQYF. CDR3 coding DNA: TGTGCCACCAGCAGAGAACTAGCGGGAAACGAGCAGTACTTC. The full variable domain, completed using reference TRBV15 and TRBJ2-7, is DAMVIQNPRYQVTQFGKPVTLSCSQTLNHNVMYWYQQKSSQAPKLLFHYYDKDFNNEADTPDNFQSRRPNTSFCFLDIRSPGLGDTAMYLCATSRELAGNEQYFGPGTRLTVT.

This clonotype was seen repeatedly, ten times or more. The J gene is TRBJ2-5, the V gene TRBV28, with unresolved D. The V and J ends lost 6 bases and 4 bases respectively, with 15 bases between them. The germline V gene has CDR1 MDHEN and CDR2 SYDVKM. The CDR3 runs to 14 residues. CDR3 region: CASSPTRQRETQYF. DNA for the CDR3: TGTGCCAGCAGCCCCACCCGGCAGCGAGAGACCCAGTACTTC.

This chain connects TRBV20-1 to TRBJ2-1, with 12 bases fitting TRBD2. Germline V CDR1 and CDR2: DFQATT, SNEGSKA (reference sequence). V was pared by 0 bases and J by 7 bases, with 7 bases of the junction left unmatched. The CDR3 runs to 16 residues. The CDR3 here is CSARDPPSGRGNEQFF. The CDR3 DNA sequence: TGCAGTGCTAGAGATCCTCCTAGCGGGAGGGGTAATGAGCAGTTCTTC.

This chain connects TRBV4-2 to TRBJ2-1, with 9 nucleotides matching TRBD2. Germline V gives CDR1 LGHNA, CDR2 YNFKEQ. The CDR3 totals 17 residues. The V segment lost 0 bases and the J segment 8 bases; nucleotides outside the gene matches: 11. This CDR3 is CASSQDRPGREGDEQFF. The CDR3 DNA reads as TGTGCCAGCAGCCAAGACCGCCCGGGGCGGGAGGGGGATGAGCAGTTCTTC.

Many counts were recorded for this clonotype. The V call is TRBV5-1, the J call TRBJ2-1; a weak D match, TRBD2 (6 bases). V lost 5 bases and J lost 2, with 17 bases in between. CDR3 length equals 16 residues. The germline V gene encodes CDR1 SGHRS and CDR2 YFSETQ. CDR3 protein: CASRMTNGSPYNEQFF. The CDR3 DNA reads TGCGCCAGCAGGATGACAAACGGGAGCCCCTACAATGAGCAGTTCTTC.

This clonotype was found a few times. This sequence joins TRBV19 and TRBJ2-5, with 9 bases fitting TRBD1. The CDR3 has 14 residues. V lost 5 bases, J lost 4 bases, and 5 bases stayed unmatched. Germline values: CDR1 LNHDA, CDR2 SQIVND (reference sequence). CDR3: CASSQGTGTETQYF. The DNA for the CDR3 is TGTGCCAGTAGTCAAGGGACAGGGACAGAGACCCAGTACTTC.

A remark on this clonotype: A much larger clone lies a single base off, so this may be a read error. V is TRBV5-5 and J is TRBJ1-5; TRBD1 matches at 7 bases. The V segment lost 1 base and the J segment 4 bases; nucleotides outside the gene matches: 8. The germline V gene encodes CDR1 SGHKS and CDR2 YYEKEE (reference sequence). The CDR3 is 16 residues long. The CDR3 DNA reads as TGTGCCAGCAGCTTGTCCGGGACAGCCCCGAATCAGCCCCAGCATTTT. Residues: CASSLSGTAPNQPQHF.

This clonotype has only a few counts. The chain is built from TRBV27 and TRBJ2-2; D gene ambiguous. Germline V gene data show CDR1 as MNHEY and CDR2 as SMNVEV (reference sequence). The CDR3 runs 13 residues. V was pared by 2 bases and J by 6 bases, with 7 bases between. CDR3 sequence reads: CASSLGYSGELFF. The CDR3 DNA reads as TGTGCCAGCAGTTTAGGCTATTCCGGGGAGCTGTTTTTT.

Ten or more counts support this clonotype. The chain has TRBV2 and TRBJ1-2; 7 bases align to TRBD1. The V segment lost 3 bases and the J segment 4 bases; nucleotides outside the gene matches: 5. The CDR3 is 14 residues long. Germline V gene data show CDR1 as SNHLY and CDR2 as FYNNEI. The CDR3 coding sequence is TGTGCCAGCAGTGAGGGACAGACTTTCTATGGCTACACCTTC. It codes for CASSEGQTFYGYTF. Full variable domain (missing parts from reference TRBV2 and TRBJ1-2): EPEVTQTPSHQVTQMGQEVILRCVPISNHLYFYWYRQILGQKVEFLVSFYNNEISEKSEIFDDQFSVERPDGSNFTLKIRSTKLEDSAMYFCASSEGQTFYGYTFGSGTRLTVV.

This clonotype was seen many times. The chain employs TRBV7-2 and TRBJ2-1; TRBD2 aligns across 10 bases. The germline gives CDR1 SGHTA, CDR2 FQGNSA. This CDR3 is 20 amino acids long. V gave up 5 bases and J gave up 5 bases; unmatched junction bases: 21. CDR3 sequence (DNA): TGTGCCAGCAGCGGGTCCCCCAGCAGCGCAGCGGGAGGGTTCCACAATGAGCAGTTCTTC. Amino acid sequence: CASSGSPSSAAGGFHNEQFF.

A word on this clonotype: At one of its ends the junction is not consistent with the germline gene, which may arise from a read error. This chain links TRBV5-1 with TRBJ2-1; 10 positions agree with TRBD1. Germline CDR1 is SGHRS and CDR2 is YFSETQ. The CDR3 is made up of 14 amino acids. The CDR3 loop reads CASSAGQGVNEQFF. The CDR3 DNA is TGTGCCAGCAGCGCAGGACAGGGGGTCAATGAGCAGTTCTTC.

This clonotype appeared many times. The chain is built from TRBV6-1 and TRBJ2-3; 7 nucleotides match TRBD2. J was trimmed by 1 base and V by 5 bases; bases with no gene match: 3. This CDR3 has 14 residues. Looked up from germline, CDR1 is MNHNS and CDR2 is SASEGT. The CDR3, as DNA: TGTGCCAGCAGTCCGGGAGGTGGCACAGATACGCAGTATTTT. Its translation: CASSPGGGTDTQYF.